This T cell receptor beta chain was recovered during a study of regulatory T cells in long-lasting Graves disease. Notes on the study in general: Segments TRBV28, TRBJ1-2 and TRBJ2-5 showed preferential usage in persistent disease.

This clonotype was detected only a few times. Antigen: not known. Time point reported: persistent/refractory GD, antithyroid drugs over 5 years with positive TRAb. RNA isolated from PBMCs was used to make the TCR library. Collection of peripheral blood (around 10 milliliters) was done using EDTA tubes. The CDR3 spans 13 residues. Germline CDR1 SGHDT, CDR2 YYEEEE. According to the study, TCR beta libraries were built with iRepertoire HTBI primers and CDR3-region Arm-PCR. Original processing notes: Samples jointly harbored 60 to 70 TRBV and over 11 TRBJ segments. TCRdb reanalysed the multiplex PCR reads using MiXCR and keeps one entry per CDR3 protein. None of the V and J calls come from the authors' own analysis; TCRdb made them. This repertoire shows 250,000 to 300,000 distinct CDR3 sequences, around 23% found once; its top ten account for 45% to 70%.

The chain is built from TRBV5-6 and TRBJ2-5; D unclear. The DNA end is a closer match to TRBJ2-7, so the J assignment may be wrong. The starting material was peripheral blood mononuclear cells (PBMCs), obtained when the disease was refractory, from a patient treated with antithyroid drugs. This clonotype was sampled from a female donor with Graves disease. In DNA form, the CDR3 reads TGTGCCAGCAGCTTACTCAGTTACGGCGAGCAGTACTTC. Its protein product is CASSLLSYGEQYF.